This entry lists 22 T cell receptor beta chains sequenced from one sample in a study of T cells in Graves' hyperthyroidism and ophthalmopathy. The source material, RNA transcripts, was used to amplify TCR beta CDR3 regions. When the TCR CDR3 underwent first-round RT-PCR, the HTBI primer set was used. TCRdb ran MiXCR on the multiplex PCR reads and lists one entry per CDR3 protein. This table has hundreds of thousands of distinct CDR3 sequences, around 46% appearing once. Sequenced material: peripheral blood or thyroid tissue (not recorded which). The receptor set was obtained from a woman aged 18-29 years with Graves' hyperthyroidism.

This clonotype came up many times. This chain links TRBV7-9 with TRBJ2-7; D gene uncertain. The CDR3 has 15 residues. The V gene's germline CDR1 is SEHNR and CDR2 FQNEAQ (reference sequence). Trimming shortened V by 0 bases and J by 2 bases, and 11 bases separated the two germline ends. The CDR3 is CASSLAASDAYEQYF. The CDR3 region has the DNA TGTGCCAGCAGCTTAGCCGCTAGTGATGCCTACGAGCAGTACTTC. Full variable domain (remainder filled in from reference TRBV7-9 and TRBJ2-7): DTGVSQNPRHKITKRGQNVTFRCDPISEHNRLYWYRQTLGQGPEFLTYFQNEAQLEKSRLLSDRFSAERPKGSFSTLEIQRTEQGDSAMYLCASSLAASDAYEQYFGPGTRLTVT.

Ten or more counts support this clonotype. The chain couples TRBV7-2 to TRBJ2-5; 8 bases line up with TRBD2. CDR1 is SGHTA and CDR2 is FQGNSA in the germline V gene. V gave up 1 base and J gave up 5 bases; unmatched junction bases: 9. There are 16 residues in the CDR3. CDR3 in amino acids: CASSLESGSSIETQYF. CDR3 coding DNA: TGTGCCAGCAGCTTAGAGAGCGGGAGCTCCATCGAGACCCAGTACTTC. The variable domain in full, completed from reference TRBV7-2 and TRBJ2-5, reads GAGVSQSPSNKVTEKGKDVELRCDPISGHTALYWYRQSLGQGLEFLIYFQGNSAPDKSGLPSDRFSAERTGGSVSTLTIQRTQQEDSAVYLCASSLESGSSIETQYFGPGTRLLVL.

The rearrangement links TRBV29-1 to TRBJ1-5; D is possibly TRBD1 (6 bases). Trimming left V 6 bases short and J 3 bases short, with 15 bases between. CDR1 and CDR2 (germline): SQVTM, ANQGSEA. The CDR3 loop spans 14 amino acids. The CDR3: CSVGGAGFNQPQHF. DNA of the CDR3: TGCAGCGTGGGGGGGGCAGGGTTCAATCAGCCCCAGCATTTT.

This clonotype was picked up a small number of times. V gene TRBV7-9 combines with J gene TRBJ1-4, with 9 positions matching TRBD1. Germline V gene lookup returns CDR1 SEHNR and CDR2 FQNEAQ (reference sequence). The length of the CDR3 is 16 residues. Trimming took 6 bases from V and 3 from J; bases not matched to a gene: 8. For the CDR3, the DNA is TGTGCCAGCAGATTTGTGGACAGGGGTGCTAATGAAAAACTGTTTTTT. It is translated as CASRFVDRGANEKLFF.

The V call is TRBV6-5, the J call TRBJ2-7; no definite D call. The length of the CDR3 is 9 residues. V was clipped by 9 bases and J by 9 bases, with 9 bases between them. Germline V gene sequence: CDR1 MNHEY, CDR2 SVGAGI. CDR3 sequence reads: CARSTVQYF. CDR3 bases: TGTGCCAGGTCTACAGTGCAGTACTTC.

The chain joins TRBV7-9 to TRBJ1-2, with D hard to call. This CDR3 contains 12 residues. Germline CDR1 and CDR2: SEHNR and FQNEAQ (reference sequence). Trimming removed 6 bases at V and 4 bases at J, with 9 bases between. The DNA for the CDR3 is TGTGCCAGCAGTTTCTTGGGCTATGGCTACACCTTC. Translation gives CASSFLGYGYTF.

CDR3 amino acids: CASSNRGHEQYF. The CDR3, as DNA: TGTGCCAGCAGTAACAGGGGGCACGAGCAGTACTTC. The chain uses TRBV12-3 or TRBV12-4 and TRBJ2-7; 9 bases match TRBD1. Germline trimming cut 5 bases from V and 5 bases from J; bases unmatched to any gene: 1. CDR3 length equals 12 residues.

This clonotype was counted between two and nine times. J is TRBJ2-5 and V is TRBV13; D possibly corresponds to TRBD2 (6 bases). The CDR3 loop spans 16 amino acids. Trimming cost V 5 bases and J 0 bases, with 16 bases left between them. Per the germline V gene, CDR1 is PRHDT and CDR2 is FYEKMQ (reference sequence). CDR3 in DNA: TGTGCCAGCAGCATCGGGAGCTACACGTACCAAGAGACCCAGTACTTC. It is translated as CASSIGSYTYQETQYF.

For this clonotype: An end of the junction differs from the germline gene, which may be a read error. The chain combines TRBV7-3 with TRBJ2-7; 9 bases fit TRBD2. CDR1 is SGHTA, CDR2 FQGTGA, per germline. The CDR3 extends over 17 amino acids. CDR3 sequence: CASSVTGGAGGPHEQYF. Here the CDR3 DNA reads TGTGCCAGCAGCGTAACCGGGGGCGCGGGAGGGCCCCACGAGCAGTACTTC.

There are a few counts of this clonotype. This sequence joins TRBV5-6 and TRBJ2-5; D remains unclear. The V end was cut by 0 bases, the J end by 5 bases, with 17 bases between. The CDR3 sequence is 16 residues long. Germline V gene data show CDR1 as SGHDT and CDR2 as YYEEEE. The CDR3 nucleotides read TGTGCCAGCAGCTTGGGAACAACGGACCCTCAGGAGACCCAGTACTTC. It codes for CASSLGTTDPQETQYF.

Points on this clonotype: A much larger clone lies one base from this, so it may be a read error. V usage is TRBV10-2 and J usage is TRBJ2-7, with D unclear. CDR1 and CDR2 (germline): WSHSY, SAAADI. Trimming left V 7 bases short and J 0 bases short, with 10 bases between. This CDR3 contains 13 residues. The DNA for the CDR3 is TGCGCCAGCAATCAGTGGGCCTCCTACGAGCAGTACTTC. It encodes CASNQWASYEQYF.

There are many counts of this clonotype. V is TRBV29-1 and J is TRBJ1-5; no firm D call. CDR3 length: 13 amino acids. With 4 bases removed from V and 5 bases from J, the gap between germline ends came to 12 bases. Per germline, CDR1 SQVTM and CDR2 ANQGSEA. DNA of the CDR3: TGCAGCGTTGGGCCTGAATATTATCAGCCCCAGCATTTT. Translated, it gives CSVGPEYYQPQHF.

V usage is TRBV29-1 and J usage is TRBJ2-3; D is possibly TRBD1 (6 bases). Germline CDR1 is SQVTM and CDR2 is ANQGSEA. The CDR3 covers 13 residues. Trimming removed 3 bases from V and 2 bases from J, with 9 bases in between. CDR3 DNA sequence: TGCAGCGTTGAGGGGACACTCACAGATACGCAGTATTTT. Its translation: CSVEGTLTDTQYF.

This chain connects TRBV7-2 to TRBJ2-7; 7 nucleotides align to TRBD1. V was clipped by 5 bases and J by 5 bases; unmatched bases: 18. The CDR3 runs 17 residues. From germline, CDR1 is SGHTA and CDR2 FQGNSA. CDR3 in amino acids: CASSQDRAPTHTHEQYF. The CDR3 DNA sequence: TGTGCCAGCAGCCAAGACAGGGCCCCTACCCATACCCACGAGCAGTACTTC.

V usage is TRBV7-9 and J usage is TRBJ1-2; no firm D call. The CDR3 length is 14 residues. Trimming took 2 bases from V and 3 from J, leaving 10 bases between them. Germline V gives CDR1 SEHNR, CDR2 FQNEAQ (reference sequence). CDR3 region: CASSLPGLDYGYTF. CDR3 nucleotides: TGTGCCAGCAGCTTACCAGGACTGGACTATGGCTACACCTTC.

This chain uses TRBV7-8 with TRBJ2-1, with 8 bases identical to TRBD2. CDR1 and CDR2 from the germline V gene are SGHVS and FQNEAQ. The V and J ends lost 1 base and 3 bases, in that order; junction bases with no gene match: 5. This CDR3 spans 16 amino acids. The CDR3 nucleotides are TGTGCCAGCAGCTTAGGGTCCAGCGGGAGCTACAATGAGCAGTTCTTC. It yields the protein CASSLGSSGSYNEQFF.

This clonotype has more than one count but fewer than ten. The chain combines TRBV5-1 with TRBJ2-5; D call uncertain. V lost 2 bases and J lost 2, with 7 bases in between. CDR3 length: 13 residues. Per germline, CDR1 SGHRS and CDR2 YFSETQ. The CDR3 is CASSFQRQETQYF. The CDR3 nucleotides read TGCGCCAGCAGCTTCCAACGGCAAGAGACCCAGTACTTC.

In the case of this clonotype: It may be a read error: a sequence one base away is much more abundant. The chain combines TRBV10-3 with TRBJ1-3; D is unclear. CDR1 is ENHRY, CDR2 SYGVKD, per germline. This CDR3 region has 13 residues. V was shortened by 6 bases and J by 1 base, with 7 bases between the two germline ends. CDR3 region: CAIRAGSGNTIYF. The CDR3 region has the DNA TGTGCCATCAGGGCGGGGTCTGGAAACACCATATATTTT.

This chain joins TRBV25-1 and TRBJ2-2; maybe TRBD2 (5 bases). Germline lookup yields CDR1 MGHDK and CDR2 SYGVNS. There are 14 residues in the CDR3. The V gene lost 3 bases and the J gene lost 5 bases, with 10 bases spanning the gap. The CDR3 loop is CASSDSPGTGELFF. CDR3 bases: TGTGCCAGCAGTGACTCTCCGGGGACCGGGGAGCTGTTTTTT.

As for this clonotype: The junction differs from germline at one of its ends, possibly a read error. This chain connects TRBV29-1 to TRBJ2-7; 9 bases map to TRBD2. CDR3 size: 14 residues. Germline CDR1 reads SQVTM; CDR2 reads ANQGSEA. This chain's CDR3 is CSVLASGISYEQYF. The CDR3 DNA is TGTAGCGTCCTGGCTAGCGGGATCTCCTACGAGCAGTACTTC.

This rearrangement joins TRBV2 to TRBJ2-2, with 10 nucleotides matching TRBD1. The V gene's germline CDR1 is SNHLY and CDR2 FYNNEI. This CDR3 has 15 residues. V trimming: 6 bases; J trimming: 6 bases; junction bases outside the gene matches: 7. The CDR3 DNA follows: TGTGCCAGCAGGGACGGACAGGGGGGGGCCGGGGAGCTGTTTTTT. This gives the protein CASRDGQGGAGELFF.

Concerning this clonotype itself: The junction does not match germline at one end; this may be a read error. J is TRBJ2-2 and V is TRBV19; D remains ambiguous. Germline CDR1 and CDR2: LNHDA and SQIVND (reference sequence). The CDR3 runs 15 residues. The CDR3 spells CPSSILARNTGELFF. As DNA, the CDR3 is TGTCCCAGTAGTATATTGGCGAGGAACACCGGGGAGCTGTTTTTT.